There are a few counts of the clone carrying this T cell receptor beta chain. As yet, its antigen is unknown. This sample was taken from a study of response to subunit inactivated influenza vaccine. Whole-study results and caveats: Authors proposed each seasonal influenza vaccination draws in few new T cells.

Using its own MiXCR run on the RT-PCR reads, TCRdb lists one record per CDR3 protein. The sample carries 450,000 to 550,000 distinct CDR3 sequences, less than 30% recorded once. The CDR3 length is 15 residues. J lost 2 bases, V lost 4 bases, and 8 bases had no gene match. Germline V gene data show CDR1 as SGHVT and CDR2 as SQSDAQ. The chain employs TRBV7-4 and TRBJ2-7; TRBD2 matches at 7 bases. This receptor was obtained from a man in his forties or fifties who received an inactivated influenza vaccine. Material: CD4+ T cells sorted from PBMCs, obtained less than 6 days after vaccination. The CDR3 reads CASSWEGPTPYEQYF. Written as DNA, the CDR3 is TGTGCCAGCAGCTGGGAGGGCCCAACTCCCTACGAGCAGTACTTC.